These T cell receptor beta chains were read from a single sample in a study of T cell repertoires in cytomegalovirus infection. A single record per CDR3 protein comes from TCRdb applying MiXCR to the reads. Here the sample spans about 900,000 distinct CDR3 sequences, around 32% being singletons. These TCRs' antigens remain unknown. The sequenced sample was cultured CD8+ T cells from PBMCs, obtained from culture after CMV antigen stimulation. The receptors here all came from a human donor in good health (CMV status not recorded). Some clones in this sample may be carry-over from other donors' samples. Both conserved end residues are part of each CDR3. Each record gives: clone size, V gene, J gene, D gene, CDR3 protein, CDR3 DNA. D genes are given only for firm matches. Size values are once, few and many counts, or a class for expanded clones, and some rows have none.

many	TRBV2	TRBJ1-2	TRBD1	CASRNRGKIYGYTF	TGTGCCAGCAGGAACAGGGGAAAGATCTATGGCTACACCTTC
NA	TRBV20-1	TRBJ1-2	TRBD1	CSARDEKGAYYGYTF	TGCAGTGCTAGAGATGAGAAGGGGGCCTACTATGGCTACACCTTC
NA	TRBV15	TRBJ2-1	NA	CATSRDIYNEQFF	TGTGCCACCAGCAGAGATATCTACAATGAGCAGTTCTTC
many	TRBV6-1	TRBJ2-2	NA	CASSEGPKAGELFF	TGTGCCAGCAGTGAAGGGCCGAAAGCCGGGGAGCTGTTTTTT
NA	TRBV9	TRBJ1-1	NA	CASSARQYTEAFF	TGTGCCAGCAGCGCTCGACAATACACTGAAGCTTTCTTT
NA	TRBV6-1	TRBJ2-3	NA	CASSDLAEDTQYF	TGTGCCAGCAGTGACCTGGCCGAAGATACGCAGTATTTT
few	TRBV7-6	TRBJ2-1	NA	CASSLGRDLNNEQFF	TGTGCCAGCAGCTTAGGCAGGGACCTAAACAATGAGCAGTTCTTC
NA	TRBV27	TRBJ1-1	TRBD1	CASTWGTGGEAFF	TGTGCCAGCACATGGGGGACAGGGGGTGAAGCTTTCTTT
NA	TRBV6-1	TRBJ2-1	TRBD2	CASSERRAGGYNEQFF	TGTGCCAGCAGTGAACGGCGAGCGGGGGGATACAATGAGCAGTTCTTC
many	TRBV10-2	TRBJ2-3	NA	CASSESTDTQYF	TGTGCCAGCAGCGAGAGCACAGATACGCAGTATTTT
many	TRBV7-9	TRBJ1-5	NA	CASSLRDSNQPQHF	TGTGCCAGTTCCCTCCGGGACAGCAATCAGCCCCAGCATTTT
few	TRBV6-2/TRBV6-3	TRBJ1-1	NA	CASRLNRVTEAFF	TGTGCCAGCAGACTCAACAGGGTAACTGAAGCTTTCTTT
few	TRBV11-2	TRBJ1-1	TRBD1	CASSRQGALNTEAFF	TGTGCCAGCAGCCGACAGGGGGCCCTGAACACTGAAGCTTTCTTT
many	TRBV7-2	TRBJ1-2	NA	CASHRTGDYTF	TGTGCCAGCCATAGGACTGGTGATTACACCTTC
NA	TRBV27	TRBJ1-4	NA	CASSAFSGEKLFF	TGTGCCAGCAGTGCCTTCTCAGGGGAAAAACTGTTTTTT
NA	TRBV7-9	TRBJ2-2	TRBD1	CASSLKQGAPTGELFF	TGTGCCAGCAGCTTAAAACAGGGGGCGCCCACCGGGGAGCTGTTTTTT
NA	TRBV29-1	TRBJ2-2	TRBD1	CSATGPGELFF	TGCAGCGCGACAGGGCCCGGGGAGCTGTTTTTT
few	TRBV4-1	TRBJ2-3	NA	CASSQEVVGDLTDTQYF	TGCGCCAGCAGCCAAGAAGTAGTAGGTGACCTCACAGATACGCAGTATTTT
few	TRBV7-6	TRBJ2-3	TRBD2	CASSLKSAIKTRGGTDTQYF	TGTGCCAGCAGCCTTAAATCGGCGATCAAAACGCGGGGGGGCACAGATACGCAGTATTTT
NA	TRBV6-5	TRBJ1-2	TRBD1	CASRWTGGIYGYTF	TGTGCCAGCCGATGGACAGGGGGCATCTATGGCTACACCTTC
few	TRBV27	TRBJ1-6	NA	CASSSARMISPLHF	TGTGCCAGCAGTTCCGCCAGAATGATTTCACCCCTCCACTTT
NA	TRBV28	TRBJ2-2	NA	CASSRRGGELFF	TGTGCCAGCAGTCGACGCGGCGGGGAGCTGTTTTTT
NA	TRBV6-2/TRBV6-3	TRBJ2-1	NA	CASSYGNINEQFF	TGTGCCAGCAGTTATGGGAACATCAATGAGCAGTTCTTC
NA	TRBV7-9	TRBJ2-5	TRBD2	CASSLAGGIETQYF	TGTGCCAGCAGCTTAGCGGGAGGGATCGAGACCCAGTACTTC
NA	TRBV10-3	TRBJ1-5	NA	CAISEPTGTIFNQPQHF	TGTGCCATCAGTGAGCCAACCGGGACAATCTTCAATCAGCCCCAGCATTTT
NA	TRBV4-1	TRBJ2-5	NA	CASSQDHGGYQETQYF	TGCGCCAGCAGCCAAGATCATGGGGGGTACCAAGAGACCCAGTACTTC
many	TRBV7-8	TRBJ1-1	NA	CASSLVGLGTNGAFF	TGTGCCAGCAGCTTAGTGGGCCTGGGGACTAATGGAGCTTTCTTT
NA	TRBV27	TRBJ2-5	NA	CASSPHQLQGSETQYF	TGTGCCAGCAGTCCACACCAACTACAGGGATCGGAGACCCAGTACTTC
few	TRBV4-3	TRBJ2-1	TRBD2	CASSQDPRGGYYNEQFF	TGCGCCAGCAGCCAAGACCCCCGGGGGGGGTACTACAATGAGCAGTTCTTC
few	TRBV5-5	TRBJ2-3	NA	CASSLPDNLEYTDTQYF	TGTGCCAGCAGCTTGCCGGACAACCTAGAGTACACAGATACGCAGTATTTT
few	TRBV20-1	TRBJ2-1	TRBD2	CSARDLAGELVYEQFF	TGCAGTGCTAGAGACCTAGCGGGGGAGCTTGTGTATGAGCAGTTCTTC
NA	TRBV2	TRBJ2-2	TRBD2	CASRGGLAANTGELFF	TGTGCCAGCAGGGGGGGACTAGCGGCTAACACCGGGGAGCTGTTTTTT
few	TRBV11-2	TRBJ2-5	NA	CASSLVALGGPVETQYF	TGTGCCAGCAGCTTAGTGGCGTTGGGGGGTCCGGTGGAGACCCAGTACTTC
NA	TRBV20-1	TRBJ2-3	NA	CSARGTFRRDTQYF	TGCAGTGCCCGGGGAACTTTCCGGCGGGATACGCAGTATTTT
NA	TRBV4-1	TRBJ2-2	NA	CASSQGGLSTGELFF	TGCGCCAGCAGCCAAGGGGGGCTGAGCACCGGGGAGCTGTTTTTT
NA	TRBV19	TRBJ1-4	NA	CASIGQPNEKLFF	TGTGCCAGTATCGGACAGCCTAATGAAAAACTGTTTTTT
NA	TRBV25-1	TRBJ1-1	TRBD1	CASSAVERGRGGNTEAFF	TGTGCCAGCAGTGCGGTAGAAAGGGGGCGCGGGGGGAACACTGAAGCTTTCTTT
NA	TRBV20-1	TRBJ1-2	NA	CSARGYDRRSYGYTF	TGCAGTGCTAGAGGTTATGACAGGAGAAGCTATGGCTACACCTTC
NA	TRBV2	TRBJ1-6	NA	CAVRSSYNSPLHF	TGTGCCGTGAGAAGCTCCTATAATTCACCCCTCCACTTT
NA	TRBV7-9	TRBJ2-6	TRBD2	CASSFPRLAGGPGANVLTF	TGTGCCAGCAGCTTTCCGCGACTAGCGGGGGGGCCCGGGGCCAACGTCCTGACTTTC
NA	TRBV2	TRBJ1-2	NA	CASTWWEGQNYGYTF	TGTGCCAGTACCTGGTGGGAAGGGCAAAACTATGGCTACACCTTC
once	TRBV7-9	TRBJ1-4	NA	CASSLSGLNEKLFF	TGTGCCAGCAGCTTGAGCGGGCTAAATGAAAAACTGTTTTTT
NA	TRBV6-6	TRBJ1-1	NA	CASSEGLYTEAFF	TGTGCCAGCAGTGAGGGTCTCTACACTGAAGCTTTCTTT
NA	TRBV6-1	TRBJ2-3	NA	CASSWDTSSTDTQYF	TGTGCCAGCAGTTGGGACACATCTAGCACAGATACGCAGTATTTT
NA	TRBV7-6	TRBJ2-1	TRBD1	CASSLVLRQGSYNEQFF	TGTGCCAGCAGCTTAGTGTTACGACAGGGCTCCTACAATGAGCAGTTCTTC
NA	TRBV4-2	TRBJ1-1	NA	CASKPGGISSAFF	TGTGCCAGTAAACCCGGGGGGATCAGTTCGGCTTTCTTT
NA	TRBV5-6	TRBJ1-4	NA	CASSTQSLRDTHLATNEKLFF	TGTGCCAGCAGCACCCAATCCCTCCGGGACACTCATCTGGCAACTAATGAAAAACTGTTTTTT
NA	TRBV7-9	TRBJ1-6	NA	CASSPRDGLNSPLHF	TGTGCCAGCAGCCCCCGTGACGGACTTAATTCACCCCTCCACTTT
NA	TRBV6-2/TRBV6-3	TRBJ1-2	TRBD1	CASTPDRDYYGYTF	TGTGCCAGCACCCCGGACAGGGATTACTATGGCTACACCTTC
NA	TRBV4-3	TRBJ2-3	TRBD1	CASSQGTGDWHTQYF	TGCGCCAGCAGCCAAGGGACAGGGGATTGGCATACGCAGTATTTT
few	TRBV10-2	TRBJ2-5	TRBD1	CASGLGGTGYQETQYF	TGCGCCAGCGGTCTAGGGGGGACAGGGTACCAAGAGACCCAGTACTTC
NA	TRBV28	TRBJ1-6	NA	CASSFFGLNSPLHF	TGTGCCAGCAGTTTTTTTGGTTTGAATTCACCCCTCCACTTT
NA	TRBV7-9	TRBJ2-3	NA	CASSVLTGSHSDTQYF	TGTGCCAGCAGCGTCTTAACGGGCTCCCATTCAGATACGCAGTATTTT
few	TRBV6-5	TRBJ2-3	NA	CASSYPGSPADTQYF	TGTGCCAGCAGTTACCCCGGGTCGCCCGCAGATACGCAGTATTTT
many	TRBV7-2	TRBJ1-2	TRBD1	CASSMGQHYGYTF	TGTGCCAGCAGCATGGGACAGCACTATGGCTACACCTTC